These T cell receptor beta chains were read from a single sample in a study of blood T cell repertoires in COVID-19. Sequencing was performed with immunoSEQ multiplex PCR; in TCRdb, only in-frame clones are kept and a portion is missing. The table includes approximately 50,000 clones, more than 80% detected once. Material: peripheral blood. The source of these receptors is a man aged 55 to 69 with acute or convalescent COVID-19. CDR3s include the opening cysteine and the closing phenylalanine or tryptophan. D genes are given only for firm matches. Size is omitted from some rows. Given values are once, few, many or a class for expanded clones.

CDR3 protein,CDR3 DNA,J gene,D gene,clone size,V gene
CASSLSGDTQYF,TGTGCCAGCAGCTTAAGCGGAGATACGCAGTATTTT,TRBJ2-3,NA,NA,TRBV7-3
CASSSAQGGNSPLHF,TGTGCCAGCTCCTCCGCCCAGGGAGGAAATTCACCCCTCCACTTT,TRBJ1-6,NA,NA,TRBV2
CSAPQTDTQYF,TGCAGTGCTCCCCAGACAGATACGCAGTATTTT,TRBJ2-3,NA,NA,TRBV20-1
CASSPWTDYGYTF,TGCGCCAGCAGCCCCTGGACAGATTATGGCTACACCTTC,TRBJ1-2,NA,NA,TRBV5-1
CASRGLGGPGAPLHF,TGTGCCAGCAGAGGACTTGGAGGCCCCGGGGCACCCCTCCACTTT,TRBJ1-6,NA,NA,TRBV6-5
CASSLSDNEQFF,TGTGCCAGCAGCTTATCGGACAATGAGCAGTTCTTC,TRBJ2-1,NA,NA,TRBV7-3
CASSFMARTGGGGIYGYTF,TGTGCCAGCAGCTTCATGGCGCGGACAGGGGGCGGGGGAATCTATGGCTACACCTTC,TRBJ1-2,TRBD1,once,TRBV5-4
CASSFVRGLGEQFF,TGTGCCAGCAGCTTCGTCAGGGGGCTTGGTGAGCAGTTCTTC,TRBJ2-1,TRBD1,NA,TRBV7-9
CASSPGLAGVGGELFF,TGTGCCAGCTCCCCTGGACTAGCGGGAGTTGGCGGGGAGCTGTTTTTT,TRBJ2-2,TRBD2,NA,TRBV18
CASSQDFRLAMNTGELFF,TGCGCCAGCAGCCAAGATTTCAGACTAGCGATGAACACCGGGGAGCTGTTTTTT,TRBJ2-2,TRBD2,NA,TRBV4-1
CASRSGQTNQPQHF,TGTGCCAGCAGGTCGGGACAAACAAATCAGCCCCAGCATTTT,TRBJ1-5,NA,NA,TRBV28
CASTRDYKQETQYF,TGTGCCAGCACCCGGGACTATAAACAAGAGACCCAGTACTTC,TRBJ2-5,TRBD2,NA,TRBV7-8
CASTPGGNSYEQYF,TGTGCCAGCACCCCAGGCGGGAACTCCTACGAGCAGTACTTC,TRBJ2-7,NA,NA,TRBV6-5
CATSSEWTGVDYGYTF,TGTGCCACCAGCAGTGAATGGACAGGGGTCGACTATGGCTACACCTTC,TRBJ1-2,TRBD1,NA,TRBV15
CASKRDRDSETQYF,TGCGCCAGTAAAAGGGACAGGGACTCGGAGACCCAGTACTTC,TRBJ2-5,TRBD1,NA,TRBV10-1
CASSLSPRGQGETQYF,TGCGCCAGCAGCTTGAGTCCGAGGGGGCAAGGAGAGACCCAGTACTTC,TRBJ2-5,TRBD1,NA,TRBV5-1
CASSQDRVREDTIYF,TGCGCCAGCAGCCAAGACAGGGTACGTGAAGACACCATATATTTT,TRBJ1-3,TRBD1,NA,TRBV5-1
CASSVIGGYGYTF,TGTGCCAGCAGCGTCATTGGAGGCTATGGCTACACCTTC,TRBJ1-2,NA,NA,TRBV9
CASGPRSTVGNTIYF,TGTGCCAGCGGCCCAAGGAGCACGGTTGGAAACACCATATATTTT,TRBJ1-3,NA,NA,TRBV7-6
CAWSLASDRPQHF,TGTGCCTGGAGCCTAGCTTCGGACAGGCCCCAGCATTTT,TRBJ1-5,NA,NA,TRBV30
CASTEGRSYEQYF,TGTGCCAGCACAGAAGGGAGATCCTACGAGCAGTACTTC,TRBJ2-7,NA,NA,TRBV28
CASSQDIRLAGGVAETQYF,TGTGCCAGCAGCCAAGATATTCGACTAGCGGGAGGGGTGGCGGAGACCCAGTACTTC,TRBJ2-5,TRBD2,few,TRBV3-1/TRBV3-2
CASSLGLAAQGKLFF,TGTGCCAGCAGTTTAGGACTAGCAGCACAGGGGAAGCTGTTTTTT,TRBJ2-2,NA,NA,TRBV27
CASSVRGGTEAFF,TGTGCCAGCAGCGTCAGAGGGGGCACTGAAGCTTTCTTT,TRBJ1-1,NA,NA,TRBV25-1
CASSLGGYGYTF,TGTGCCAGCTCCCTGGGGGGATATGGCTACACCTTC,TRBJ1-2,NA,NA,TRBV28
CASSFYRVAKNIQYF,TGTGCCAGCAGCTTCTACAGGGTAGCCAAAAACATTCAGTACTTC,TRBJ2-4,NA,once,TRBV5-6
CASSLEVGGRYGYTF,TGTGCCAGCAGCTTGGAAGTCGGGGGGAGGTATGGCTACACCTTC,TRBJ1-2,NA,NA,TRBV5-6
CASSARDSVTDTQYF,TGTGCCAGCAGCGCCCGGGACAGCGTCACAGATACGCAGTATTTT,TRBJ2-3,TRBD1,NA,TRBV9
CASSTGRLAGNTGELFF,TGTGCCAGTAGTACGGGGCGACTAGCGGGAAACACCGGGGAGCTGTTTTTT,TRBJ2-2,TRBD2,NA,TRBV19
CASSRPYRDKGSNEQFF,TGCGCCAGCAGCCGGCCCTACAGGGATAAGGGTTCCAATGAGCAGTTCTTC,TRBJ2-1,NA,NA,TRBV5-1
CASSLGQNSYEQYF,TGTGCCAGCAGTTTAGGACAGAACTCCTACGAGCAGTACTTC,TRBJ2-7,NA,NA,TRBV28
CASSLDGQTPRIF,TGTGCCAGCAGCTTAGACGGACAAACTCCCAGGATTTTT,TRBJ1-4,NA,NA,TRBV7-9
CASSLEGSRDEQFF,TGCGCCAGCAGCTTGGAAGGTTCCCGGGATGAGCAGTTCTTC,TRBJ2-1,NA,NA,TRBV5-1
CASSPYWTSSPNYGYTF,TGTGCCAGCAGCCCGTATTGGACTTCTTCCCCTAACTATGGCTACACCTTC,TRBJ1-2,NA,NA,TRBV7-8
CASSRSPSGDFNSPLHF,TGTGCCAGTAGTAGAAGCCCCTCGGGGGACTTTAATTCACCCCTCCACTTT,TRBJ1-6,NA,NA,TRBV19
CASSLLENIQYF,TGTGCCAGCAGTTTACTCGAAAACATTCAGTACTTC,TRBJ2-4,NA,NA,TRBV28
CASSVYPTSNYGYTF,TGTGCCAGCAGCGTATATCCAACCAGTAACTATGGCTACACCTTC,TRBJ1-2,NA,few,TRBV9
CASSQEDWGPNEQFF,TGTGCCAGCAGCCAAGAAGATTGGGGGCCCAATGAGCAGTTCTTC,TRBJ2-1,NA,NA,TRBV14
CSVDVPSGETQYF,TGCAGCGTTGATGTCCCCAGCGGAGAGACCCAGTACTTC,TRBJ2-5,NA,once,TRBV29-1
CASSVGERTDTQYF,TGCGCCAGCAGCGTGGGGGAGAGAACAGATACGCAGTATTTT,TRBJ2-3,NA,NA,TRBV5-1
CAISGLAGTTDTQYF,TGTGCCATCAGTGGGCTAGCGGGAACCACAGATACGCAGTATTTT,TRBJ2-3,TRBD2,NA,TRBV10-3
CASSVAGKYTQYF,TGCGCCAGCAGCGTAGCGGGAAAGTATACGCAGTATTTT,TRBJ2-3,TRBD2,NA,TRBV5-1
CASSQASGSYEQYF,TGTGCCAGCAGCCAGGCTAGCGGGAGCTACGAGCAGTACTTC,TRBJ2-7,TRBD2,NA,TRBV3-1/TRBV3-2
CATSDHLAGGETQYF,TGTGCCACCAGTGACCACCTAGCGGGAGGAGAGACCCAGTACTTC,TRBJ2-5,TRBD2,once,TRBV24-1
CASSSMARGNNQPQHF,TGTGCCAGCAGTTCAATGGCCAGGGGAAACAATCAGCCCCAGCATTTT,TRBJ1-5,NA,NA,TRBV6-5
CASARGEQGDTQYF,TGTGCTAGCGCGCGGGGGGAGCAGGGAGATACGCAGTATTTT,TRBJ2-3,TRBD2,few,TRBV12-5
CSASQLAGRLAKNIQYF,TGCAGTGCTAGTCAGCTAGCGGGACGGCTAGCCAAAAACATTCAGTACTTC,TRBJ2-4,TRBD2,NA,TRBV20-1
CASRTGTSGSYEQYF,TGTGCCAGCAGAACCGGGACTAGCGGCTCCTACGAGCAGTACTTC,TRBJ2-7,TRBD2,NA,TRBV6-6